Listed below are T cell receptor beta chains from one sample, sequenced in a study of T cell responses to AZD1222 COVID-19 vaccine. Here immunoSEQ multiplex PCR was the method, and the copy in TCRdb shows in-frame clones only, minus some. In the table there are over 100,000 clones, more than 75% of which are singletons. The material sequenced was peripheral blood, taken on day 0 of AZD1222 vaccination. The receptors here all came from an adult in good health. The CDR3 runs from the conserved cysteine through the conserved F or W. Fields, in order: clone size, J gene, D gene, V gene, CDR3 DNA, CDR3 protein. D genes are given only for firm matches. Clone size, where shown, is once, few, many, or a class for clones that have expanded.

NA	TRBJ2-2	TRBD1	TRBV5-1	TGCGCCAGCAGCGCCCTACCACAGGGGGCTGTCGGTAACACCGGGGAGCTGTTTTTT	CASSALPQGAVGNTGELFF
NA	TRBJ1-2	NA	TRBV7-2	TGTGCCAGCAGCTTAGGAGAGGGGGGCTACACCTTC	CASSLGEGGYTF
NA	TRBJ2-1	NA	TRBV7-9	TGTGCCAGCAGCTCGTCCGGCCTTTCTGGGGGTGAGCAGTTCTTC	CASSSSGLSGGEQFF
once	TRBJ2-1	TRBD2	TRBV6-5	TGTGCCAGCAGAGGACTAGCGGGGGGGCGGCATGAGCAGTTCTTC	CASRGLAGGRHEQFF
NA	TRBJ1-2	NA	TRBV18	TGTGCCAGCTCACCGGGGGGTAATGGCTACACCTTC	CASSPGGNGYTF
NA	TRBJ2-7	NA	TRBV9	TGTGCCAGCAGCGTAGTAGCGGCCTCCTACGAGCAGTACTTC	CASSVVAASYEQYF
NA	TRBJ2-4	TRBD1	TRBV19	TGTGCCAGTACCCAGACAGGGTCGGACATTCAGTACTTC	CASTQTGSDIQYF
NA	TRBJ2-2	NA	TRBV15	TGTGCCACCAGCACGAGGAGGGGGTCCACCGGGGAGCTGTTTTTT	CATSTRRGSTGELFF
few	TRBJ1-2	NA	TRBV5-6	TGTGCCAGCAGCTTCCTGGGGGCACAGACCATTAGCTATGGCTACACCTTC	CASSFLGAQTISYGYTF
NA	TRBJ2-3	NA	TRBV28	TGTGCCAGCAGGGGACCGGGACACGTTACAGATACGCAGTATTTT	CASRGPGHVTDTQYF
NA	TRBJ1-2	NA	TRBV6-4	TGTGCCAGCAGTGAGAGGGAGGGGTCTGGCTACACCTTC	CASSEREGSGYTF
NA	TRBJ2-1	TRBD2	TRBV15	TGTGCCACCAGGGCTGGACCGACTAGCGGGGGGTGGGTTGAGCAGTTCTTC	CATRAGPTSGGWVEQFF
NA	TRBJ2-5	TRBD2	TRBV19	TGTGCCAGTAGCCCCGCCCTTGCGGGGGTGGAGACCCAGTACTTC	CASSPALAGVETQYF
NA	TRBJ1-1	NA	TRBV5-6	TGTGCCAGCAGCTCCTGGGGTGGATCCGCTTTCTTT	CASSSWGGSAFF
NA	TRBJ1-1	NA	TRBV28	TGTGCCAGCAGTTTATTTGGGGGCCCGAACACTGAAGCTTTCTTT	CASSLFGGPNTEAFF
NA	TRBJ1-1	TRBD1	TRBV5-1	TGCGCCAGCAGCTTTAACAGGGGGGAGAACACTGAAGCTTTCTTT	CASSFNRGENTEAFF
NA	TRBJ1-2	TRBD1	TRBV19	TGTGCCAGTACTAAACAGGGGGCGAATGGCTACACCTTC	CASTKQGANGYTF
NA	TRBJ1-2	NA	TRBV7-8	TGTGCCAGCAGCCCTGGTTCCTTC	CASSPGSF
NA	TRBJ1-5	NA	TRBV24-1	TGTGCCACCAGTGAAGGCGGGTTTGGGCCCCAGCATTTT	CATSEGGFGPQHF
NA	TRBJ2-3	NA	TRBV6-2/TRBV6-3	TGTGCCAGCAGTTTTTCATCAGCAAGAGATACGCAGTATTTT	CASSFSSARDTQYF
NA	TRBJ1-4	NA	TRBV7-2	TGTGCCAGCAGCCCGGGGGGCAGGGAATTTGAAAAACTGTTTTTT	CASSPGGREFEKLFF
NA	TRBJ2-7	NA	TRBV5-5	TGTGCCAGCAGCATCTTGACACCCCCCTACGAGCAGTACTTC	CASSILTPPYEQYF
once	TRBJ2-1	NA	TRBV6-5	TGTGCCAGCAGCCCCCCCCGGTCTTCCAATGAGCAGTTCTTC	CASSPPRSSNEQFF
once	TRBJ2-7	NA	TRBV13	TGTGCCAGCAGCTCTAGGTTGAGTGGGGTGGAGCAGTACTTC	CASSSRLSGVEQYF
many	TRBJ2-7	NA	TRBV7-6	TGTGCCAGCAGTCCGGGACCGAACTACGAGCAGTACTTC	CASSPGPNYEQYF
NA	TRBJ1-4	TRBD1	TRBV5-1	TGCGCCAGCAGCCTAATGACAGGGAATGAAAAACTGTTTTTT	CASSLMTGNEKLFF
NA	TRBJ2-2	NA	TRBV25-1	TGTGCCAGCAGTGAAGGTGGGACCGGGGAGCTGTTTTTT	CASSEGGTGELFF
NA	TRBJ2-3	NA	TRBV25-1	TGTGCCAGCAATCGGGGCACAGATACGCAGTATTTT	CASNRGTDTQYF
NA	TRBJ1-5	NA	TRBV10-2	TGCGCCAGCAGTGTGGGCAGAGACTATAGCAATCAGCCCCAGCATTTT	CASSVGRDYSNQPQHF